This TCR beta chain comes out of a study of radiotherapy plus CTLA-4 blockade in lung cancer. Across the study: Of all patients, around 20% responded objectively and 30% to 35% showed disease control.

Only in-frame clones appear in the TCRdb table, and some are missing; sequencing was by immunoSEQ multiplex PCR. The sample holds 24,000 or so clones; about three quarters are singletons and the top ten take approximately 3.8%. Trimming cost V 4 bases and J 10 bases; bases outside gene matches: 12. Germline V gene sequence: CDR1 SGHNT, CDR2 YYREEE (reference sequence). The CDR3 has 15 residues. As for this clone: The antigen remains unidentified.

Study-wide points: Early clone dynamics of blood T cells, plus interferon-beta, reportedly predicted response best.

The sequencing used peripheral blood, collected from a patient treated with radiotherapy plus ipilimumab. The rearrangement uses TRBV5-4 and TRBJ2-1; 9 bases map to TRBD2. The source is a human donor with non-small cell lung cancer who had stable disease on radiotherapy plus ipilimumab. Here the CDR3 reads CASSGLAGNFGEQFF. As DNA, the CDR3 is TGTGCCAGCAGCGGGCTAGCGGGAAACTTCGGAGAGCAGTTCTTC.